This T cell receptor (beta chain) comes out of a study of Graves' ophthalmopathy and Graves' hyperthyroidism. Per the germline V gene, CDR1 is SQVTM and CDR2 is ANQGSEA. Trimming removed 5 bases from V and 6 bases from J; junction bases left unmatched: 14. The CDR3 length is 15 residues. In this sample, this clonotype turned up many times. The antigen remains unidentified. Scientists amplified the TCR beta CDR3 regions from RNA transcripts. RT-PCR in the first round used HTBI primers; a second-round multiplex PCR followed. TCRdb re-called the multiplex PCR reads with MiXCR, one entry per CDR3 protein. The sample includes around 40,000 distinct CDR3 sequences, 45% to 60% of them seen just once. Findings and limits, study-wide: Among thyroid clonotypes expanded above 0.001 frequency, most also appeared in blood.

The gene calls are TRBV29-1 and TRBJ2-3; 7 positions agree with TRBD2. This TCR was recovered from an adult man with Graves' ophthalmopathy. What was sequenced was peripheral blood. Here the CDR3 reads CSVSIGDSGLDTQYF. In nucleotides, the CDR3 is TGCAGCGTTTCGATTGGGGATAGCGGGTTGGATACGCAGTATTTT.